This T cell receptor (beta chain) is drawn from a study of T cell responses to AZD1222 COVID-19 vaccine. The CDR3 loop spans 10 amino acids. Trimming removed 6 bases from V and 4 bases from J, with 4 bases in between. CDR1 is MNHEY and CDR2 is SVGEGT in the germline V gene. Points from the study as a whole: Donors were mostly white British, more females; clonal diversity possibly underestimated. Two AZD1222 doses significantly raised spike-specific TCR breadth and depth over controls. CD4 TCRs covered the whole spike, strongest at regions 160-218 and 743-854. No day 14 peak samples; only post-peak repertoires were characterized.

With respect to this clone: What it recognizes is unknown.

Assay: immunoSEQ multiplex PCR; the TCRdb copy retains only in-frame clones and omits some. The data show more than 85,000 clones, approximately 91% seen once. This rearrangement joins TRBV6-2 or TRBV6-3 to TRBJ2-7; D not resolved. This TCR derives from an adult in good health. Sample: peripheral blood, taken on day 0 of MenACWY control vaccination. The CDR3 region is CASSRYEQYF. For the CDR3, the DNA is TGTGCCAGCAGCCGGTACGAGCAGTACTTC.